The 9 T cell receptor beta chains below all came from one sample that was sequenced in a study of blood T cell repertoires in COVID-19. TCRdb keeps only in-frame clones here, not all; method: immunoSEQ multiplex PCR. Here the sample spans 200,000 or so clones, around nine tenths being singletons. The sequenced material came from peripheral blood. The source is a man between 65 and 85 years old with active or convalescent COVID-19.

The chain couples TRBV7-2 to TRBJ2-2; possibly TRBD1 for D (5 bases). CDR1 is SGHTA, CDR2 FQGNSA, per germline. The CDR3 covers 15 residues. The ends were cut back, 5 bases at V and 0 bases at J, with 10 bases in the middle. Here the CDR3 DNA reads TGTGCCAGCAGCAACGCAGGGTCGAACACCGGGGAGCTGTTTTTT. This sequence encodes CASSNAGSNTGELFF.

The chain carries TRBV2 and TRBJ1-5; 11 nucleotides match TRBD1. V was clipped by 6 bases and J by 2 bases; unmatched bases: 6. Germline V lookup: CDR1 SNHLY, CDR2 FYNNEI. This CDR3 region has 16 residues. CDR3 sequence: CASSLGQGAGNQPQHF. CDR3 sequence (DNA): TGTGCCAGCAGCCTTGGACAGGGGGCAGGCAATCAGCCCCAGCATTTT.

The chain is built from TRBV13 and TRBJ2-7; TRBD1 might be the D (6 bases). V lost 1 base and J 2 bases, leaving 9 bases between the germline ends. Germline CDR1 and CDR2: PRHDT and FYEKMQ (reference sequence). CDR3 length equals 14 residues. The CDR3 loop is CASSLAWGPYEQYF. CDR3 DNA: TGTGCCAGCAGCTTAGCTTGGGGGCCCTACGAGCAGTACTTC.

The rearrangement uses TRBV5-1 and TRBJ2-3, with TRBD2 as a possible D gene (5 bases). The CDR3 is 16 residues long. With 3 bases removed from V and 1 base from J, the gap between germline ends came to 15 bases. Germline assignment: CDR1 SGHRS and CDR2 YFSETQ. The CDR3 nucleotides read TGCGCCAGCAGCTCAATTTGGAGGAGCGGCACAGATACGCAGTATTTT. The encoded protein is CASSSIWRSGTDTQYF.

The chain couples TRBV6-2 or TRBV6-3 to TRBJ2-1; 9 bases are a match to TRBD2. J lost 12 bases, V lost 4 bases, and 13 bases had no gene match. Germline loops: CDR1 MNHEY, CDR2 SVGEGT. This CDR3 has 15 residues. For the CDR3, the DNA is TGTGCCAGCAGTTCACGCGGGGGGGGCCGTGTGTTGCAGTTCTTC. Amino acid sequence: CASSSRGGGRVLQFF.

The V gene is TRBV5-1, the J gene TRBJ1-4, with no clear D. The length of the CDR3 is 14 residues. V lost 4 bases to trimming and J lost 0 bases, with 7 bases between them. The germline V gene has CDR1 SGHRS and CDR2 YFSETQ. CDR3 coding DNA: TGCGCCAGCAGCCCAGATACAACTAATGAAAAACTGTTTTTT. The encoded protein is CASSPDTTNEKLFF.

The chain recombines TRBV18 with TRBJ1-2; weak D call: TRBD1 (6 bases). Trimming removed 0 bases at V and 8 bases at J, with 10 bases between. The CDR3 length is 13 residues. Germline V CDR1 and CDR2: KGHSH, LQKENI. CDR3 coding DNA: TGTGCCAGCTCACCACCAGGGGGTAAAGGCTACACCTTC. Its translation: CASSPPGGKGYTF.

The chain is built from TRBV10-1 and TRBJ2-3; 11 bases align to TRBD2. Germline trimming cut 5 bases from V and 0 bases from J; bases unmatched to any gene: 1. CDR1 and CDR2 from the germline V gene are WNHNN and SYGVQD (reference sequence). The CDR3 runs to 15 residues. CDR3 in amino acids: CASSRTSGSTDTQYF. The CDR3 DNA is TGCGCCAGCAGTCGGACTAGCGGGAGCACAGATACGCAGTATTTT.

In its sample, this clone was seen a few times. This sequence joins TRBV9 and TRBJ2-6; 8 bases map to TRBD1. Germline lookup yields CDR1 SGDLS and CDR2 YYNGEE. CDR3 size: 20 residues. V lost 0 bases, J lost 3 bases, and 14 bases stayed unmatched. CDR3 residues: CASSVVLTPRGLHGANVLTF. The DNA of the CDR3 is TGTGCCAGCAGCGTAGTTCTCACCCCCAGGGGGCTTCATGGGGCCAACGTCCTGACTTTC.